The 14 T cell receptor beta chains reported below all come from one sample, sequenced in a study of cytomegalovirus exposure and HLA in healthy donors (dated by TCRdb to about 2017). Library method: the immunoSEQ multiplex PCR assay. A mixture of 60 forward primers for TCR Vbeta segments and 13 reverse primers for TCR Jbeta segments was used in the multiplex PCR. What TCRdb holds here is the immuneACCESS table cut down to in-frame rearrangements. Part of the clones is not present; checked against another copy, under half of the missing clones reflect an unresolved V gene, and the others are unexplained. Recorded for this sample are approximately 200,000 clones; roughly 79% of them occurred a single time. Clones ranked in the top ten supply around 2% of the sample. Sequenced input: PBMCs. These receptors originate from a man aged 18 to 30 in good health and CMV-seronegative.

V usage is TRBV9 and J usage is TRBJ2-1; tentatively, D is TRBD2 (6 bases). The CDR3 covers 14 residues. V was cut by 3 bases and J by 9 bases, with 16 bases left in between. Germline loops: CDR1 SGDLS, CDR2 YYNGEE. The DNA of the CDR3 is TGTGCCAGCAGCGGAACGACACTAGCTAGTGAGCAGTTCTTC. This encodes CASSGTTLASEQFF.

This clone was recorded once. The chain links TRBV5-6 to TRBJ2-1; D possibly corresponds to TRBD1 (7 bases). Trimming took off 3 bases at V and 9 bases at J, with 19 bases between the two ends. CDR1 and CDR2 from the germline V gene are SGHDT and YYEEEE. This CDR3 spans 15 amino acids. The CDR3 loop is CASSYTGQGGSEQFF. The CDR3 DNA reads TGTGCCAGCAGCTATACGGGGCAGGGGGGAAGTGAGCAGTTCTTC.

J is TRBJ1-1 and V is TRBV6-5; tentative D call: TRBD1 (5 bases). V was clipped by 1 base and J by 5 bases, with 17 bases between them. The CDR3 is made up of 16 amino acids. Germline CDR1 is MNHEY and CDR2 is SVGAGI. Written as DNA, the CDR3 is TGTGCCAGCAGTTACTTTCCGACAGTTCAAGGGACTGAAGCTTTCTTT. This encodes CASSYFPTVQGTEAFF.

The chain has TRBV30 and TRBJ1-1, with D uncertain. This CDR3 region has 14 residues. V was clipped by 3 bases and J by 4 bases, with 15 bases between them. CDR1 GTSNPN and CDR2 SVGIG come from the germline V gene (reference sequence). The chain's CDR3 is CAWRAGAFGTEAFF. In DNA form, the CDR3 reads TGTGCCTGGAGGGCGGGTGCATTCGGCACTGAAGCTTTCTTT.

The chain uses TRBV9 and TRBJ2-5; 12 bases are shared with TRBD2. TRBJ2-7 explains the end of the DNA better; the J call may be wrong. Per the germline V gene, CDR1 is SGDLS and CDR2 is YYNGEE. There are 16 residues in the CDR3. CDR3 sequence (DNA): TGTGCCAGCAGCCCGGGACTAGCGGGCCTCTCCTACGAGCAGTACTTC. This sequence encodes CASSPGLAGLSYEQYF.

The chain carries TRBV5-6 and TRBJ1-2, with a possible D match to TRBD1 (5 bases). CDR1 and CDR2 from the germline V gene are SGHDT and YYEEEE. With 0 bases removed from V and 14 bases from J, the gap between germline ends came to 11 bases. The CDR3 runs 11 residues. In nucleotides, the CDR3 is TGTGCCAGCAGCTTGGGCCGGCGGGGGACCTTC. Amino acids: CASSLGRRGTF.

The chain carries TRBV7-6 and TRBJ2-1; 7 bases map to TRBD1. V was clipped by 5 bases and J by 5 bases; unmatched bases: 6. This CDR3 contains 14 residues. Germline assignment: CDR1 SGHVS and CDR2 FNYEAQ. The CDR3: CASSLGTADNEQFF. The CDR3, as DNA: TGTGCCAGCAGCCTAGGGACAGCAGACAATGAGCAGTTCTTC.

The CDR3 DNA follows: TGTGCCAGCACCTTTACAGGCTATAATTCACCCCTCCACTTT. This gives the protein CASTFTGYNSPLHF. The chain employs TRBV27 and TRBJ1-6, with D tentatively TRBD1 (5 bases). The CDR3 is 14 residues long. V was clipped by 7 bases and J by 3 bases, with 10 bases between them. The germline V gene has CDR1 MNHEY and CDR2 SMNVEV (reference sequence).

The chain links TRBV28 to TRBJ1-5; D gene unclear. The germline gives CDR1 MDHEN, CDR2 SYDVKM. This CDR3 spans 16 amino acids. The ends were cut back, 6 bases at V and 0 bases at J, with 15 bases in the middle. CDR3 amino acids: CASSPGSVYSNQPQHF. The CDR3 DNA reads TGTGCCAGCAGCCCTGGCAGTGTTTATAGCAATCAGCCCCAGCATTTT.

Only a few counts were recorded for this clone. The chain couples TRBV9 to TRBJ1-3, with D possibly being TRBD1 (5 bases). The V gene lost 4 bases and the J gene lost 0 bases, with 11 bases spanning the gap. The germline V gene has CDR1 SGDLS and CDR2 YYNGEE. The CDR3 contains 15 residues. The chain's CDR3 is CASSPRGFSGNTIYF. The CDR3 DNA is TGTGCCAGCAGCCCGCGGGGGTTCTCTGGAAACACCATATATTTT.

The rearrangement joins TRBV15 to TRBJ2-3; weak D call: TRBD2 (5 bases). Trimming removed 0 bases from V and 0 bases from J, with 16 bases in between. The CDR3 is 18 residues long. The germline V gene encodes CDR1 LNHNV and CDR2 YYDKDF (reference sequence). The CDR3 DNA reads as TGTGCCACCAGCAGAGATCTAACGAAGCGGACCAGCACAGATACGCAGTATTTT. Protein product: CATSRDLTKRTSTDTQYF.

The rearrangement links TRBV9 to TRBJ2-7; 9 bases match TRBD2. Trimming removed 0 bases from V and 4 bases from J; junction bases left unmatched: 8. Looked up from germline, CDR1 is SGDLS and CDR2 is YYNGEE. This CDR3 region has 16 residues. The CDR3 region is CASSVGLTAGGYEQYF. In DNA, the CDR3 is TGTGCCAGCAGCGTAGGTTTAACGGCGGGAGGGTACGAGCAGTACTTC.

This clone was counted a single time. V usage is TRBV19 and J usage is TRBJ2-3, with 10 bases lining up with TRBD1. Germline V gene data show CDR1 as LNHDA and CDR2 as SQIVND (reference sequence). CDR3 length: 15 residues. Germline trimming cut 5 bases from V and 1 base from J; bases unmatched to any gene: 3. CDR3 region: CASSGGTGGTDTQYF. Written as DNA, the CDR3 is TGTGCCAGTAGTGGGGGGACAGGGGGCACAGATACGCAGTATTTT.

The rearrangement links TRBV6-1 to TRBJ2-7; 9 bases fit TRBD2. The trim removed 7 bases at V and 3 bases at J, leaving 10 bases unmatched. Germline V gives CDR1 MNHNS, CDR2 SASEGT. The CDR3 totals 15 residues. The CDR3 bases are TGTGCCAGCAAACCAGGGACTAGCAGGGTCTACGAGCAGTACTTC. Amino acid sequence: CASKPGTSRVYEQYF.